The entry below describes one T cell receptor beta chain. What this receptor recognizes is not known. No base qualities exist here, and no much larger clone lies one base off it. This entry comes from a study of OX40 agonist ivuxolimab in advanced cancers. Broadly, across the study: Ivuxolimab was a fully human IgG2 agonistic monoclonal antibody targeting the costimulatory receptor OX40 (CD134). Intravenous ivuxolimab was administered to patients every 2 weeks at six dose levels: 0.01, 0.1, 0.3, 1.5, 3 and 10 mg/kg. Among the approximately 54 dose-escalation patients, approximately 20 had hepatocellular carcinoma, some 15 melanoma, 9 renal cell carcinoma and 9 head and neck cancer. A male proportion of about 79% and a mean age of 60 years, ranging from roughly 23 to 80, were recorded for the dose-escalation cohort. Prior anti-PD-1, anti-PD-L1 or anti-CTLA-4 therapy was permitted, and checkpoint inhibitors had been received by roughly 40% of dose-escalation patients. Partial responses occurred in three dose-escalation patients: two with cutaneous melanoma and one with hepatocellular carcinoma. The purpose of peripheral TCRbeta sequencing was to test whether ivuxolimab changed TCR sequence diversity and led to clonal T-cell expansion. The paper describes the monotherapy dose-escalation part (N of about 57 patients) of the phase I trial of ivuxolimab. The investigation overall reported the following: Partial responders in the 0.1-3.0 mg/kg groups had among the lowest normalized peripheral clonal expansion, especially among CD8+ T cells. After ivuxolimab, CD8+ T cells had more expanded clones than CD4+ T cells on average. At doses from 0.1 to 3.0 mg/kg, clonal expansion was seen in both CD4+ and CD8+ blood T cells between baseline and week 6. Antigen specificity was not determined for the clonally expanded peripheral T cells. Low levels of normalized T-cell clonal expansion were also seen in some nonresponding patients.

To sequence the TCRbeta CDR3 region, genomic DNA was isolated from the sorted cells. The immunoSEQ Assay was used to sequence the TCRbeta CDR3 regions. Not all clones reach the TCRdb copy of this immuneACCESS table, which keeps in-frame sequences only. Checked studies attribute under half of the gap to unresolved V genes and leave the rest unexplained. The sample contains 100,000 to 150,000 clones, approximately 90% of them found a single time. The ten largest clones add up to more than 0.7% of the sample. The trial excluded patients who had a history of autoimmune disease or were on systemic immunosuppression. In every dose cohort, peripheral blood was drawn for TCR sequencing at baseline, cycle 4 day 1, and cycle 7 day 1. Samples came from an open-label, multicenter, first-in-human phase I dose-escalation trial of ivuxolimab. Adults with locally advanced or metastatic head and neck squamous cell, hepatocellular, melanoma or renal cell carcinoma were enrolled in the trial. Before TCR sequencing, CD4+ and CD8+ T cells were separately sorted from peripheral blood.

V and J lose 10 bases and 2 bases, and a span of 17 bases separates them. From its cysteine to its phenylalanine, the CDR3 spans 14 amino acids. The retained sequence is limited to the CDR3, 42 bases, with the frame set at the first base. CDR1 and CDR2 are read off the germline V gene as MDHEN and SYDVKM. The specimen was CD4+ or CD8+ T cells sorted from blood, collected in a trial of the OX40 agonist ivuxolimab. The TCR sequence derives from an adult with an advanced solid tumor such as melanoma, head and neck, liver or kidney cancer. The chain uses TRBV28 and TRBJ1-2, with the D gene not confidently named. The bases are TGTGCCACCGAGGGTATAGCGGGGAACTATGGCTACACCTTC. Translated, it gives CATEGIAGNYGYTF.